This T cell receptor (beta chain) was retrieved from a study of vaccination effects on CD4 cells after COVID-19. The authors isolated CD4+ T cells after more than eight days of culture. Participants were vaccinated with two doses of either the BNT162b2 or mRNA-1273 vaccine. Assay used: immunoSEQ multiplex PCR; TCRdb lists only in-frame clones, some missing. In the table there are 45,000 or so clones, around 70% of which are singletons. With regard to this clone: Antigen specificity is unknown.

The V gene's germline CDR1 is SGHRS and CDR2 YFSETQ. The length of the CDR3 is 16 residues. Trimming removed 4 bases from V and 7 bases from J; junction bases left unmatched: 9. The clonotype comes from a human donor who received a COVID-19 vaccine. The sample here was CD4+ T cells from PBMCs cultured without peptide, taken after COVID-19 vaccination. The rearrangement links TRBV5-1 to TRBJ2-2, with 11 positions matching TRBD1. CDR3: CASSPGTGGKIGELFF. The CDR3 region has the DNA TGCGCCAGCAGCCCCGGGACAGGGGGAAAGATCGGGGAGCTGTTTTTT.